This T cell receptor (beta chain) was sequenced during a study of T cell responses to AZD1222 COVID-19 vaccine. The study, taken as a whole, reports: Mostly white British, mostly female donors; authors suggested clonal diversity may be underestimated. Reportedly, nearly half the spike-specific TCRs target unmutated variant regions. Spike regions recognized by vaccine-associated CD4 TCRs spanned the protein, led by 160-218 and 743-854. Baseline seropositivity occurred in only six AZD1222 recipients.

Germline assignment: CDR1 SGHRS and CDR2 YFSETQ. V was clipped by 0 bases and J by 6 bases, with 9 bases between them. The CDR3 runs 14 residues. The protocol was immunoSEQ multiplex PCR, while the TCRdb copy is restricted to in-frame clones and leaves out a portion. In the table there are about 53,000 clones, 65% to 85% of which are singletons. As concerns this clone: The antigen is unknown.

This clonotype was obtained from an adult in good health. The genes are TRBV5-1 and TRBJ2-2; D possibly corresponds to TRBD2 (6 bases). This material consisted of peripheral blood, taken on day 0 of AZD1222 vaccination. Here the CDR3 DNA reads TGCGCCAGCAGCTTGGATTTAGCGGCCGGGGAGCTGTTTTTT. Translated, it gives CASSLDLAAGELFF.